This TCR beta chain was recovered during a study of STAT3 mutations in large granular lymphocyte leukemia. Study-level findings and limits: At least one immunodominant TCR beta clonotype appeared in every T-cell large granular lymphocyte leukemia patient.

CDR1 SGHAT and CDR2 FQNNGV come from the germline V gene. The CDR3 length is 15 residues. Trimming shortened V by 5 bases and J by 6 bases, and 14 bases separated the two germline ends. Turning to this clone: The antigen remains undetermined.

Method: immunoSEQ multiplex PCR; TCRdb's copy keeps in-frame clones and lacks some. This sample carries roughly 40,000 clones, about three quarters of them seen once, and the ten largest clones take around 0.39%. Specimen: PBMCs. The receptor's source is a human donor with T large granular lymphocyte leukemia. Some clones in this sample may be carry-over from other donors' samples. This sequence joins TRBV11-2 and TRBJ1-6; D is undetermined. CDR3 region: CASSNRPNANSPLHF. In DNA form, the CDR3 reads TGTGCCAGCAGCAACCGACCGAACGCTAATTCACCCCTCCACTTT.